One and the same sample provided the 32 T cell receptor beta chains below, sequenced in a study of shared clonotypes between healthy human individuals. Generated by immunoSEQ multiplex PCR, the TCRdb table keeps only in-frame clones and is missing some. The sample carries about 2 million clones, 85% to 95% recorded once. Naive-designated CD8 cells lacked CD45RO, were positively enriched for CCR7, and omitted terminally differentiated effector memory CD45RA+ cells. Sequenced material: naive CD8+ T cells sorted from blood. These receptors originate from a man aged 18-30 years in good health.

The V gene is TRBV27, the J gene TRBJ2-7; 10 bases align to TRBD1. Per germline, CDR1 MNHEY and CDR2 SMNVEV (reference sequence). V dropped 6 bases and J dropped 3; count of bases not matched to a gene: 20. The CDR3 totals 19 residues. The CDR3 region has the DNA TGTGCCAGCAGCACCTTGCCCCGGGACAGGGGCCTTCACTACTACGAGCAGTACTTC. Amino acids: CASSTLPRDRGLHYYEQYF.

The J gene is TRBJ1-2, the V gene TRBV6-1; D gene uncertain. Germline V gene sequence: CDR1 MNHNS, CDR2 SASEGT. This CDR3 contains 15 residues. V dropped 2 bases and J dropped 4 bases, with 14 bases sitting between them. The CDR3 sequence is CASSERLTKGYGYTF. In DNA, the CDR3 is TGTGCCAGCAGTGAACGGCTCACAAAGGGCTATGGCTACACCTTC.

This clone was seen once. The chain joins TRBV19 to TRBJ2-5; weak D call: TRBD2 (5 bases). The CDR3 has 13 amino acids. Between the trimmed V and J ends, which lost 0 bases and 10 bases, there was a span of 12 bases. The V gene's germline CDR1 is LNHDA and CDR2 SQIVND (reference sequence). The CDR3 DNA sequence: TGTGCCAGTAGTATAGATGGCGAGGGAATCCAGTACTTC. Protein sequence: CASSIDGEGIQYF.

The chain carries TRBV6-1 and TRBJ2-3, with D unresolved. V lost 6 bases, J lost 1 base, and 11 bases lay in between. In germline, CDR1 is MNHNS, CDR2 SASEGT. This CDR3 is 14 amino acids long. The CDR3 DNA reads TGTGCCAGCAGCGGTCTAAGGGGCACAGATACGCAGTATTTT. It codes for CASSGLRGTDTQYF.

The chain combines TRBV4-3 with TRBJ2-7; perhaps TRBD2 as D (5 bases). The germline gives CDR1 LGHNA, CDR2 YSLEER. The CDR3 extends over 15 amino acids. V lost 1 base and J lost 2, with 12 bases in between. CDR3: CASSQGVGETYEQYF. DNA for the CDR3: TGCGCCAGCAGCCAAGGGGTCGGGGAGACCTACGAGCAGTACTTC.

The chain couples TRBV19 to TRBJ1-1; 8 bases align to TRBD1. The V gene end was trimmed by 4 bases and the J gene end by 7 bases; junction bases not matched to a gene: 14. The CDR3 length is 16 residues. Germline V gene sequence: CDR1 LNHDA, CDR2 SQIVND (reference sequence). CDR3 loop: CASSTADRAPTDEAFF. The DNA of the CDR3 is TGTGCCAGTAGTACTGCGGACAGGGCCCCAACCGATGAAGCTTTCTTT.

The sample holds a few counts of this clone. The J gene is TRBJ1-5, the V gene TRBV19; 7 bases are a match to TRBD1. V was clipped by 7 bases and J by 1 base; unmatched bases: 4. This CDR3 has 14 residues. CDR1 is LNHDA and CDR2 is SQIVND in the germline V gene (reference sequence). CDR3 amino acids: CASTVQGSNQPQHF. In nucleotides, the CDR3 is TGTGCCAGTACCGTACAGGGGAGCAATCAGCCCCAGCATTTT.

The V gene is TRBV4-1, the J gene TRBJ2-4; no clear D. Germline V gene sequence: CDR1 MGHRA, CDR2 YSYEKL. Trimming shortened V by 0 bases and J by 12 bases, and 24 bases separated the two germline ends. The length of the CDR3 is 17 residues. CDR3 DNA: TGCGCCAGCAGCCAAGATCCCCCAGAAGTGACAAAAAGCCCTCAGTACTTC. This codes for CASSQDPPEVTKSPQYF.

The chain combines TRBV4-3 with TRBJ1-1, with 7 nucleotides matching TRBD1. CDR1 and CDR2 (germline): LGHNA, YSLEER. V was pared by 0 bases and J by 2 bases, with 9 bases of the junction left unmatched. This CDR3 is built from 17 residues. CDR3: CASSQDPGQTVNTEAFF. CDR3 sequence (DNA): TGCGCCAGCAGCCAAGATCCGGGACAGACTGTAAACACTGAAGCTTTCTTT.

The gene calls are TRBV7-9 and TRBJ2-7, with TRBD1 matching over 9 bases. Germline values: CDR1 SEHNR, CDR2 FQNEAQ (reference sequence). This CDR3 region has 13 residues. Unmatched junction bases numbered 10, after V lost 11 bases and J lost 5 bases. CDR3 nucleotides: TGTGCCTCGGTGGGGGACAGGGTCAACGAGCAGTACTTC. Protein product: CASVGDRVNEQYF. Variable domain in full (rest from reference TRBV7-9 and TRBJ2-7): DTGVSQNPRHKITKRGQNVTFRCDPISEHNRLYWYRQTLGQGPEFLTYFQNEAQLEKSRLLSDRFSAERPKGSFSTLEIQRTEQGDSAMYLCASVGDRVNEQYFGPGTRLTVT.

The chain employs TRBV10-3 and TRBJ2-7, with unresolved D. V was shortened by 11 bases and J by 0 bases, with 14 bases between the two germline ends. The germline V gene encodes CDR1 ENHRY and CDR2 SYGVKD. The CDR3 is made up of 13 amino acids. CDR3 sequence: CAVRYEISYEQYF. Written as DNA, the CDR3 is TGTGCCGTGCGCTACGAGATCTCCTACGAGCAGTACTTC.

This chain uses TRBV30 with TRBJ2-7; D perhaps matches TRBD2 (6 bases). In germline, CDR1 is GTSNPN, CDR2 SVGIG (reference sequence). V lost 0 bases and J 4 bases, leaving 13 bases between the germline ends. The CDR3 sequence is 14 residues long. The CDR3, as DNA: TGTGCCTGGAGTGTACAGGAGGGATGGTACGAGCAGTACTTC. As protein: CAWSVQEGWYEQYF.

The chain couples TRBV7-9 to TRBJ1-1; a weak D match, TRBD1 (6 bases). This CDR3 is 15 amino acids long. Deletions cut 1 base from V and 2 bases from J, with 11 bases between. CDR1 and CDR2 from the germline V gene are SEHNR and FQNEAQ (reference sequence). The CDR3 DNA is TGTGCCAGCAGCTTAGACGGGACATTTAACACTGAAGCTTTCTTT. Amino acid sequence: CASSLDGTFNTEAFF.

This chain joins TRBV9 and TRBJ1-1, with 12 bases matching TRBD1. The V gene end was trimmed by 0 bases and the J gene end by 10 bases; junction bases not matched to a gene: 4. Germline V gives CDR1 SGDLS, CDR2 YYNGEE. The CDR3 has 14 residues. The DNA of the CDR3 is TGTGCCAGCAGCGTAGATGGGACAGGGGGCCCAGCTTTCTTT. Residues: CASSVDGTGGPAFF.

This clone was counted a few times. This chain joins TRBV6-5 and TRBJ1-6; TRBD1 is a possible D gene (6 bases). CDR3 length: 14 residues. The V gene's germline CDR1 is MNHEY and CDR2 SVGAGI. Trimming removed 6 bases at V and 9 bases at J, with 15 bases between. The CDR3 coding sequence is TGTGCCAGCAGGGATCAGGGGCTTAGTTCACCCCTCCACTTT. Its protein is CASRDQGLSSPLHF.

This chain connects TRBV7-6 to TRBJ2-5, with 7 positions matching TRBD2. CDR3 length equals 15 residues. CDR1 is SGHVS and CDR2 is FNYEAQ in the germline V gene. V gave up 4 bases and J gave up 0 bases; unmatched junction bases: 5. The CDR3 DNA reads TGTGCCAGCAGCTCCGGACTAGGAAACCAAGAGACCCAGTACTTC. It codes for CASSSGLGNQETQYF. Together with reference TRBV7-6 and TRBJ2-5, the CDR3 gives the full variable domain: GAGVSQSPRYKVTKRGQDVALRCDPISGHVSLYWYRQALGQGPEFLTYFNYEAQQDKSGLPNDRFSAERPEGSISTLTIQRTEQRDSAMYRCASSSGLGNQETQYFGPGTRLLVL.

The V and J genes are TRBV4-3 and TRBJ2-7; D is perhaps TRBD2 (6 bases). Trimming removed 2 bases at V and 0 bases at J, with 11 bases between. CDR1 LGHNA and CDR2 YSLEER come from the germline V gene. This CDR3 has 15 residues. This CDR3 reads CASSQWIADSYEQYF. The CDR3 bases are TGCGCCAGCAGCCAATGGATAGCGGACTCCTACGAGCAGTACTTC.

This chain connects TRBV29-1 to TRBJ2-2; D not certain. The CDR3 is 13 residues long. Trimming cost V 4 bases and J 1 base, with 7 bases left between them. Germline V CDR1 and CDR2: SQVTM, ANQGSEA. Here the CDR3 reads CSVVKENTGELFF. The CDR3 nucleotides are TGCAGCGTTGTCAAAGAGAACACCGGGGAGCTGTTTTTT.

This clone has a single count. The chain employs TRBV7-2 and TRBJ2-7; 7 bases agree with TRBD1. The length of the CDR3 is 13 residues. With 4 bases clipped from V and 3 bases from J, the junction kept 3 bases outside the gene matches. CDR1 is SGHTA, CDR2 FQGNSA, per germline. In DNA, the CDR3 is TGTGCCAGCAGCTCCGGACAGGACTACGAGCAGTACTTC. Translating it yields CASSSGQDYEQYF. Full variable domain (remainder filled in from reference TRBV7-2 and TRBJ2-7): GAGVSQSPSNKVTEKGKDVELRCDPISGHTALYWYRQSLGQGLEFLIYFQGNSAPDKSGLPSDRFSAERTGGSVSTLTIQRTQQEDSAVYLCASSSGQDYEQYFGPGTRLTVT.

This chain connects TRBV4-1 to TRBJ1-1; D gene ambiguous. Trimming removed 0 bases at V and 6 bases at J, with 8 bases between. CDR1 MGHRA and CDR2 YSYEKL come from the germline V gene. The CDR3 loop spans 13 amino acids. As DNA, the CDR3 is TGCGCCAGCAGCCAAGAATGGGCGGCTGAAGCTTTCTTT. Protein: CASSQEWAAEAFF.

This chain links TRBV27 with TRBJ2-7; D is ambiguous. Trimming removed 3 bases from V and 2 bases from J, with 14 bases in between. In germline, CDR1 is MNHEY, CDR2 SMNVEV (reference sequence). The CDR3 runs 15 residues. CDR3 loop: CASSFDSGFAYEQYF. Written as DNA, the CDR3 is TGTGCCAGCAGTTTTGATTCCGGGTTCGCCTACGAGCAGTACTTC.

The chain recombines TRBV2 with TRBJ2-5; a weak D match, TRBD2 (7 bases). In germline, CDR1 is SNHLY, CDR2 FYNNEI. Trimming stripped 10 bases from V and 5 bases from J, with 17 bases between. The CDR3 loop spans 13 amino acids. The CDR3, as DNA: TGTGCCACTGAAGGGGGGGTTGACGAGACCCAGTACTTC. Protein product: CATEGGVDETQYF. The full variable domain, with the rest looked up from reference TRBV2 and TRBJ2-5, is EPEVTQTPSHQVTQMGQEVILRCVPISNHLYFYWYRQILGQKVEFLVSFYNNEISEKSEIFDDQFSVERPDGSNFTLKIRSTKLEDSAMYFCATEGGVDETQYFGPGTRLLVL.

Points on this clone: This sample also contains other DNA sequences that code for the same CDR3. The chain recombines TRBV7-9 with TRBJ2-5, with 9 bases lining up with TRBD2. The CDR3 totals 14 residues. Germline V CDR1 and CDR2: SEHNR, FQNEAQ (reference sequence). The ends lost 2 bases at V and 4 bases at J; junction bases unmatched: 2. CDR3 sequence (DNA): TGTGCCAGCAGCTTAAGCGGGGGGCGAGAGACCCAGTACTTC. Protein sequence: CASSLSGGRETQYF.

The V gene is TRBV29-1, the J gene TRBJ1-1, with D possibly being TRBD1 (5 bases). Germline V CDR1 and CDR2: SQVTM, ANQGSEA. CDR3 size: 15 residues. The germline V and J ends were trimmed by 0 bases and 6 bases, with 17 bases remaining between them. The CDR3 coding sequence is TGCAGCGTTGAAGACTTCGGGGCCCGGGGAGCTGAAGCTTTCTTT. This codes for CSVEDFGARGAEAFF. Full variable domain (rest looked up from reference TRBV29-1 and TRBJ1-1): SAVISQKPSRDICQRGTSLTIQCQVDSQVTMMFWYRQQPGQSLTLIATANQGSEATYESGFVIDKFPISRPNLTFSTLTVSNMSPEDSSIYLCSVEDFGARGAEAFFGQGTRLTVV.

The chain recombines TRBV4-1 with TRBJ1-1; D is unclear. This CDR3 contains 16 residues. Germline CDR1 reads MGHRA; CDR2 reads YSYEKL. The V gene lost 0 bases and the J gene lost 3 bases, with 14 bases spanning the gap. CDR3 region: CASSQESEGSDTEAFF. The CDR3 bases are TGCGCCAGCAGCCAAGAATCCGAAGGGTCGGACACTGAAGCTTTCTTT.

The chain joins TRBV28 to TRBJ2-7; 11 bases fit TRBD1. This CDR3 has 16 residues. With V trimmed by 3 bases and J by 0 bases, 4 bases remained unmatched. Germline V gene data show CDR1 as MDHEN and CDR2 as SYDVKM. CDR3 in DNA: TGTGCCAGCAGTTTCCGGGACAGGGGGAACTCCTACGAGCAGTACTTC. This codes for CASSFRDRGNSYEQYF.

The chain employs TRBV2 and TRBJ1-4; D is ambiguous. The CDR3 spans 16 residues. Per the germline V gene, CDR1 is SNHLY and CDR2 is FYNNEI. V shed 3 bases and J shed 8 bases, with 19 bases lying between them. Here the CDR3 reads CASSENPAGEGEKLFF. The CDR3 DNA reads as TGTGCCAGCAGTGAGAACCCCGCCGGGGAAGGAGAAAAACTGTTTTTT.

The CDR3 spells CATRMRGNEKLFF. The CDR3 DNA reads as TGTGCCACTCGTATGCGCGGGAATGAAAAACTGTTTTTT. The chain employs TRBV15 and TRBJ1-4; D is unclear. This CDR3 region has 13 residues. Trimming removed 9 bases from V and 5 bases from J, with 13 bases in between. Germline V gene sequence: CDR1 LNHNV, CDR2 YYDKDF (reference sequence). Full variable domain (remainder filled in from reference TRBV15 and TRBJ1-4): DAMVIQNPRYQVTQFGKPVTLSCSQTLNHNVMYWYQQKSSQAPKLLFHYYDKDFNNEADTPDNFQSRRPNTSFCFLDIRSPGLGDTAMYLCATRMRGNEKLFFGSGTQLSVL.

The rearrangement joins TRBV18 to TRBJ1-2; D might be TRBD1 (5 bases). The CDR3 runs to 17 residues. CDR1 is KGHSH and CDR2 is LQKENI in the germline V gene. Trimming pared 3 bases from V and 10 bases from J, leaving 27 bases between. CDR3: CASSPQTWGGSLSLYTF. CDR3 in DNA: TGTGCCAGCTCACCCCAAACTTGGGGGGGTAGCCTAAGTCTCTACACCTTC.

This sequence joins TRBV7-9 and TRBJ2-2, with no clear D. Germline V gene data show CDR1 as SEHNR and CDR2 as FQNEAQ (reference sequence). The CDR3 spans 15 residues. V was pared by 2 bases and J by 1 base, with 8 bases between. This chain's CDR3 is CASSLSTENTGELFF. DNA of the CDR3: TGTGCCAGCAGCTTAAGTACAGAGAACACCGGGGAGCTGTTTTTT. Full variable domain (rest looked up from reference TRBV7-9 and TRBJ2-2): DTGVSQNPRHKITKRGQNVTFRCDPISEHNRLYWYRQTLGQGPEFLTYFQNEAQLEKSRLLSDRFSAERPKGSFSTLEIQRTEQGDSAMYLCASSLSTENTGELFFGEGSRLTVL.

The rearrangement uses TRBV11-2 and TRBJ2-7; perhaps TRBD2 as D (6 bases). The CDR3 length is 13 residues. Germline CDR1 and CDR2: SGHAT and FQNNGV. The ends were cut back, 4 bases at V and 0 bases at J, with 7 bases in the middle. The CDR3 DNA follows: TGTGCCAGCAGCTGGGACTTCTCCTACGAGCAGTACTTC. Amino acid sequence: CASSWDFSYEQYF.

The CDR3 DNA sequence: TGTGCCAGCAGTTCTTCCAACAACGTCCTGACTTTC. Translating gives CASSSSNNVLTF. The chain carries TRBV28 and TRBJ2-6; no clear D gene. The CDR3 extends over 12 amino acids. The germline CDR1 and CDR2 sequences are MDHEN and SYDVKM. V gave up 4 bases and J gave up 9 bases, with 7 bases separating them. The variable domain in full, completed from reference TRBV28 and TRBJ2-6, reads DVKVTQSSRYLVKRTGEKVFLECVQDMDHENMFWYRQDPGLGLRLIYFSYDVKMKEKGDIPEGYSVSREKKERFSLILESASTNQTSMYLCASSSSNNVLTFGAGSRLTVL.